This TCR beta chain was captured by sequencing in a study of blood T cell repertoires in COVID-19. Whole-study context: PBMCs, B-cell-depleted T cells, or T cells provided the cDNA or gDNA that made up the material.

Original processing notes: Estimates of nucleated cell counts were drawn from the amplification of reference gene primers. Sequencing used immunoSEQ multiplex PCR; TCRdb keeps in-frame clones, though not all of them. Clone size and V and J calls were adopted from that table, with D and trimming inferred from the DNA. The table has about 200,000 clones, around 83% seen once. This clone was observed a single time. This CDR3 is 15 amino acids long. The V and J ends lost 2 bases and 3 bases, in that order; junction bases with no gene match: 7. The germline V gene has CDR1 LNHNV and CDR2 YYDKDF (reference sequence).

The chain carries TRBV15 and TRBJ2-7; 7 nucleotides match TRBD2. This TCR derives from a human donor in a cohort sampled during active COVID-19. The sequenced sample was peripheral blood. CDR3 loop: CATSRIAGRDYEQYF. CDR3 nucleotides: TGTGCCACCAGCAGAATAGCGGGCCGTGACTACGAGCAGTACTTC.